This TCR beta chain was documented in a study of T cells in women clearing cervical HPV infection. All participants had a single incident cervical HPV16 infection, and prevalent HPV16 infections were excluded. The table came from immunoSEQ multiplex PCR; TCRdb's copy has only in-frame clones and leaves some out. With about 30,000 clones in the sample, the ten largest clones hold about 4%. Sequencing was performed on blood buffy coat. The TCR sequence derives from a woman between 18 and 75 years old with a cervical HPV16 infection that either progressed to CIN3+ or cleared (not recorded which).

CDR3 sequence: CASSIWSDSEQYF. The CDR3 bases that were read are TGTGCCAGTAGTATCTGGTCCGACTCCGAG. V usage is TRBV19 and J usage is TRBJ2-7; unclear D gene. The sequence runs out 3 residues before the end of the CDR3; the remainder is reconstructed from the germline J gene. Germline loops: CDR1 LNHDA, CDR2 SQIVND (reference sequence). Trimming pared 3 bases from V and 6 bases from J, leaving 12 bases between. There are 13 residues in the CDR3.